This T cell receptor beta chain was identified during a study of naive and memory T cell subsets. Overnight CMV lysate stimulation of fresh PBMCs defined donor CMV status by CD4+ IFNgamma. J was trimmed by 7 bases and V by 4 bases; bases with no gene match: 12. This CDR3 comprises 15 residues. Two oligonucleotides, mixed equimolar, formed the beta constant-region primer covering TRBC1 and TRBC2. MiXCR was run by TCRdb on the UMI-ligation and nested PCR reads, yielding one entry per CDR3 protein. Found here are approximately 89,000 distinct CDR3 sequences, about 7% of them singletons; the top ten hold 1.6%.

The source material was central memory CD4+ T cells from blood. The receptor was derived from a human donor in good health. This sequence joins TRBV12-3 or TRBV12-4 and TRBJ2-5, with 7 nucleotides matching TRBD2. Written as DNA, the CDR3 is TGTGCCAGCAGTTCCGAGGTAGCGGGCTGGTCGACCCAGTACTTC. It codes for CASSSEVAGWSTQYF.